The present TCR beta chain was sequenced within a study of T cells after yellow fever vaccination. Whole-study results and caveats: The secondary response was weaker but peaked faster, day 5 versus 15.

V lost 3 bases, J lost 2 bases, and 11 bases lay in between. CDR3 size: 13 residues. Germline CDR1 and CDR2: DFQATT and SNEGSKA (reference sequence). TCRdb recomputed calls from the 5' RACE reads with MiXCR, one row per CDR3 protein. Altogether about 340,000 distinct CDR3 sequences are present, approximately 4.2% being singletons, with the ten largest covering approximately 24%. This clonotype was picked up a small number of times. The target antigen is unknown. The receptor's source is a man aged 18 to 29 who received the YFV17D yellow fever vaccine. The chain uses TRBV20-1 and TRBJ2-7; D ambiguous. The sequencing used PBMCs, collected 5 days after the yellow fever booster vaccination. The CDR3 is CSASSRFTYEQYF. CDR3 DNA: TGCAGTGCTAGTAGCAGGTTCACCTACGAGCAGTACTTC.